Listed below are T cell receptor beta chains from one sample, sequenced in a study of CD8 T cells in ankylosing spondylitis. TCRdb ran MiXCR on the 5' RACE reads and lists one entry per CDR3 protein. This table has tens of thousands of distinct CDR3 sequences, roughly 5% appearing once. The sequencing sample was made of blood, either unsorted or a sorted T cell fraction (not recorded which). The receptors originated from a female donor with ankylosing spondylitis or in good health (not recorded which). CDR3s include the opening cysteine and the closing phenylalanine or tryptophan. Each record gives: clone size, V gene, D gene, J gene, CDR3 protein, CDR3 DNA. A D gene is named only where the DNA matches it firmly. Size values are once, few and many counts, or a class for expanded clones, and some rows have none.

many	TRBV9	-	TRBJ1-4	CASSTTATNEKLFF	TGTGCCAGCAGCACGACAGCAACTAATGAAAAACTGTTTTTT
-	TRBV9	-	TRBJ2-1	CASSAFPRNEQFF	TGTGCCAGCAGCGCCTTCCCTCGGAATGAGCAGTTCTTC
many	TRBV9	TRBD2	TRBJ2-1	CASSRTSGKSYNEQFF	TGTGCCAGCAGCCGGACTAGCGGGAAATCCTACAATGAGCAGTTCTTC
medium-sized	TRBV9	-	TRBJ1-1	CASSVKQSTEAFF	TGTGCCAGCAGCGTGAAACAGTCCACTGAAGCTTTCTTT
many	TRBV9	-	TRBJ2-1	CASSVAGQTYNEQFF	TGTGCCAGCAGCGTAGCTGGTCAGACTTACAATGAGCAGTTCTTC
many	TRBV9	-	TRBJ1-1	CASSPGLENTEAFF	TGTGCCAGCAGCCCTGGACTGGAGAACACTGAAGCTTTCTTT
many	TRBV9	TRBD2	TRBJ2-1	CASSVRGLGSGGFHNEQFF	TGTGCCAGCAGCGTAAGGGGACTGGGTAGCGGGGGATTTCACAATGAGCAGTTCTTC
few	TRBV9	-	TRBJ1-5	CASSVDPSNQPQHF	TGTGCCAGCAGCGTAGATCCGTCCAATCAGCCCCAGCATTTT
many	TRBV9	-	TRBJ1-3	CASSPGTSGNTIYF	TGTGCCAGCAGCCCCGGGACATCTGGAAACACCATATATTTT
few	TRBV9	-	TRBJ2-3	CASSVAPLGTTSPHTQYF	TGTGCCAGCAGCGTAGCCCCCCTCGGGACAACTTCACCCCACACGCAGTATTTT
many	TRBV9	TRBD1	TRBJ1-2	CASSAQGALYGYTF	TGTGCCAGCAGCGCTCAGGGGGCCCTCTATGGCTACACCTTC
many	TRBV9	TRBD1	TRBJ2-2	CASSVDRRGPTGELFF	TGTGCCAGCAGCGTTGACAGAAGGGGGCCCACCGGGGAGCTGTTTTTT
many	TRBV9	-	TRBJ1-6	CASSVGGNNSPLHF	TGTGCCAGCAGCGTAGGGGGTAATAATTCACCCCTCCACTTT
many	TRBV9	TRBD1	TRBJ2-7	CASSVVGQGFTEQYF	TGTGCCAGCAGCGTAGTTGGACAGGGGTTTACCGAGCAGTACTTC
medium-sized	TRBV9	-	TRBJ2-3	CASSAYTDTQYF	TGTGCCAGCAGCGCTTACACAGATACGCAGTATTTT
many	TRBV9	TRBD1	TRBJ2-5	CASSVAQGEETQYF	TGTGCCAGCAGCGTAGCTCAGGGGGAAGAGACCCAGTACTTC
many	TRBV9	-	TRBJ2-5	CASSARGSTGPETQYF	TGTGCCAGCAGCGCGAGAGGGTCGACAGGACCCGAGACCCAGTACTTC
many	TRBV9	TRBD2	TRBJ2-3	CASSVSSGYTDTQYF	TGTGCCAGCAGCGTATCTAGCGGGTATACAGATACGCAGTATTTT
-	TRBV9	TRBD2	TRBJ2-1	CASSVGLAGAHNEQFF	TGTGCCAGCAGCGTAGGCCTAGCGGGGGCCCACAATGAGCAGTTCTTC
many	TRBV9	-	TRBJ2-6	CASSVMGAGANVLTF	TGTGCCAGCAGCGTAATGGGGGCTGGGGCCAACGTCCTGACTTTC
-	TRBV9	-	TRBJ2-5	CASSVGSGQETQYF	TGTGCCAGCAGCGTAGGTAGCGGACAAGAGACCCAGTACTTC
few	TRBV9	-	TRBJ1-3	CASSVGIGNTIYF	TGTGCCAGCAGCGTAGGAATCGGGAACACCATATATTTT
many	TRBV9	TRBD2	TRBJ2-5	CASSVSSGRTETQYF	TGTGCCAGCAGCGTATCCAGCGGGAGGACGGAGACCCAGTACTTC
many	TRBV9	TRBD1	TRBJ2-7	CASSAQQGQKYEQYF	TGTGCCAGCAGCGCACAACAGGGACAGAAGTACGAGCAGTACTTC
-	TRBV9	TRBD1	TRBJ2-5	CASSVGQTGQETQYF	TGTGCCAGCAGCGTAGGTCAGACAGGGCAAGAGACCCAGTACTTC
many	TRBV9	-	TRBJ1-6	CASSVKESYNSPLHF	TGTGCCAGCAGCGTCAAGGAATCCTATAATTCACCCCTCCACTTT
many	TRBV9	-	TRBJ2-2	CASSPTGNTGELFF	TGTGCCAGCAGCCCCACGGGAAACACCGGGGAGCTGTTTTTT
few	TRBV9	TRBD2	TRBJ2-3	CASSVGLAGLPRDTQYF	TGTGCCAGCAGCGTAGGACTAGCGGGCTTACCAAGGGATACGCAGTATTTT
many	TRBV9	TRBD2	TRBJ2-2	CASSLRIAGNTGELFF	TGTGCCAGCAGCCTTCGGATAGCGGGAAACACCGGGGAGCTGTTTTTT
-	TRBV21-1	-	TRBJ2-5	CASSKAQGRDQETQYF	TGTGCCAGCAGCAAAGCACAGGGCCGGGACCAAGAGACCCAGTACTTC
many	TRBV9	TRBD2	TRBJ2-1	CASSPRTMSVLAGISYNEQFF	TGTGCCAGCAGCCCCAGAACTATGTCGGTACTAGCGGGGATTTCCTACAATGAGCAGTTCTTC
many	TRBV9	-	TRBJ2-5	CASSVSEETQYF	TGTGCCAGCAGCGTTTCCGAAGAGACCCAGTACTTC
many	TRBV9	-	TRBJ2-2	CASSRTVAYTGELFF	TGTGCCAGCAGCAGAACCGTAGCGTACACCGGGGAGCTGTTTTTT
many	TRBV9	-	TRBJ2-2	CASSGDHTGDGELFF	TGTGCCAGCAGCGGGGACCATACGGGGGACGGGGAGCTGTTTTTT
few	TRBV9	TRBD2	TRBJ2-7	CASSPRGSGSEYEQYF	TGTGCCAGCAGCCCGAGGGGAAGCGGGAGTGAGTACGAGCAGTACTTC
many	TRBV9	-	TRBJ1-4	CASSVAPQTNEKLFF	TGTGCCAGCAGCGTAGCCCCACAGACTAATGAAAAACTGTTTTTT
many	TRBV9	-	TRBJ1-5	CASSPRTGGQPQHF	TGTGCCAGCAGCCCACGGACGGGGGGTCAGCCCCAGCATTTT
many	TRBV9	TRBD2	TRBJ2-3	CASSVGLLAGTDTQYF	TGTGCCAGCAGCGTAGGCCTCCTAGCGGGTACCGATACGCAGTATTTT